The T cell receptor beta chain described here comes from a study of blood T cell repertoires in COVID-19. Study-wide background: Samples representing acute and convalescent COVID-19 were sourced from the United States, Italy and Spain.

As handled by the study authors: Amplified reference gene primers provided the basis for estimating nucleated cell counts. This table comes from immunoSEQ multiplex PCR, and its TCRdb copy is limited to in-frame clones, with some not included. From that table come the V and J calls and clone size; the DNA was used to work out D and trimming. The data hold around 230,000 clones, with approximately 90% observed a single time. V was cut by 2 bases and J by 7 bases, with 5 bases left in between. The CDR3 length is 12 residues. Per germline, CDR1 SGHVS and CDR2 FNYEAQ. The sequence was obtained from a man aged 50 or older with COVID-19, enrolled during active disease. Sequenced sample: peripheral blood. V usage is TRBV7-6 and J usage is TRBJ2-2, with D perhaps matching TRBD1 (5 bases). The CDR3, as DNA: TGTGCCAGCAGCTTAAGGGGCGGGGAGCTGTTTTTT. This sequence encodes CASSLRGGELFF. The variable domain in full, with the rest retrieved from reference TRBV7-6 and TRBJ2-2, is GAGVSQSPRYKVTKRGQDVALRCDPISGHVSLYWYRQALGQGPEFLTYFNYEAQQDKSGLPNDRFSAERPEGSISTLTIQRTEQRDSAMYRCASSLRGGELFFGEGSRLTVL.